The next 20 T cell receptor beta chains were all read from a single sample in a study of blood T cells in healthy people across ages. Combining a sample-barcoded 5' primer with a J-beta primer mix, a second PCR ran for 7 to 11 cycles. TCRdb used MiXCR to reprocess the 5' RACE reads, holding one entry per CDR3 protein. The sample yields 600,000 to 1,000,000 distinct CDR3 sequences, about 62% seen once. The specimen was blood. The receptors come from a man aged 25-40 years in good health.

This clonotype is a singleton in its sample. The genes are TRBV7-2 and TRBJ2-1; D is undetermined. Trimming left V 6 bases short and J 8 bases short, with 14 bases between. The CDR3 loop spans 13 amino acids. The germline CDR1 and CDR2 sequences are SGHTA and FQGNSA. Here the CDR3 DNA reads TGTGCCAGCAGGACCCCCATTGAGGATGAGCAGTTCTTC. Amino acids: CASRTPIEDEQFF.

The chain uses TRBV29-1 and TRBJ1-1; D gene unclear. Trimming pared 4 bases from V and 3 bases from J, leaving 3 bases between. The CDR3 contains 10 residues. Germline-derived CDR1 and CDR2 are SQVTM and ANQGSEA. CDR3 DNA sequence: TGCAGCGTTGCCGACACTGAAGCTTTCTTT. Its translation is CSVADTEAFF.

This clonotype was observed a few times. The chain recombines TRBV7-8 with TRBJ2-5, with D perhaps matching TRBD1 (6 bases). V was shortened by 5 bases and J by 6 bases, with 19 bases between the two germline ends. From germline, CDR1 is SGHVS and CDR2 FQNEAQ. The CDR3 runs 15 residues. The CDR3 DNA follows: TGTGCCAGCAGCGTAAGAAAAACGGACAGCCAGACCCAGTACTTC. Amino acid sequence: CASSVRKTDSQTQYF.

J is TRBJ2-7 and V is TRBV29-1; TRBD1 agrees at 10 bases. V gave up 6 bases and J gave up 2 bases; unmatched junction bases: 10. The CDR3 length is 15 residues. The V gene's germline CDR1 is SQVTM and CDR2 ANQGSEA. CDR3 coding DNA: TGCAGCGTCGTTATCCGAGGACAGGGGGCCTACGAGCAGTACTTC. The encoded protein is CSVVIRGQGAYEQYF.

This clonotype was seen a few times. This chain uses TRBV20-1 with TRBJ2-1; TRBD2 agrees at 11 bases. The junction had 5 bases not matched to a gene; V was cut back by 5 bases and J by 5 bases. Looked up from germline, CDR1 is DFQATT and CDR2 is SNEGSKA (reference sequence). The length of the CDR3 is 14 residues. In DNA form, the CDR3 reads TGCAGTGCTGTAGCGGGAGGGCCCCACAATGAGCAGTTCTTC. It codes for CSAVAGGPHNEQFF.

This chain connects TRBV11-2 to TRBJ2-3; tentative D call: TRBD2 (6 bases). The germline V gene encodes CDR1 SGHAT and CDR2 FQNNGV. The V end lost 6 bases, the J end lost 6 bases, and 16 bases lay between the germline ends. The CDR3 is 14 amino acids. In DNA form, the CDR3 reads TGTGCCAGCAGAGCCAACACTAGCCCTGATACGCAGTATTTT. Its translation is CASRANTSPDTQYF.

The V and J genes are TRBV29-1 and TRBJ1-2, with a tentative D call TRBD1 (6 bases). Germline V gene lookup returns CDR1 SQVTM and CDR2 ANQGSEA. The V end was cut by 6 bases, the J end by 5 bases, with 19 bases between. The CDR3 has 14 amino acids. The CDR3 here is CSVTGLEGSYGYTF. As DNA, the CDR3 is TGCAGCGTAACAGGGCTGGAGGGATCTTATGGCTACACCTTC.

In this sample, this clonotype turned up a few times. The chain joins TRBV7-2 to TRBJ2-5, with TRBD1 matching 9 bases. V was pared by 6 bases and J by 4 bases, with 3 bases of the junction left unmatched. CDR1 and CDR2 from the germline V gene are SGHTA and FQGNSA. The CDR3 spans 13 residues. The CDR3 protein is CASRRTGVETQYF. For the CDR3, the DNA is TGTGCCAGCAGGAGGACAGGGGTAGAGACCCAGTACTTC.

The chain links TRBV29-1 to TRBJ2-2; D gene ambiguous. CDR1 is SQVTM, CDR2 ANQGSEA, per germline. CDR3 size: 13 residues. V lost 6 bases, J lost 6 bases, and 14 bases lay in between. CDR3 sequence reads: CSVRVGSPGELFF. The CDR3, as DNA: TGCAGCGTCCGGGTAGGGTCTCCCGGGGAGCTGTTTTTT.

This chain connects TRBV6-2 or TRBV6-3 to TRBJ2-1, with D possibly TRBD2 on 5 matching bases. Germline CDR1 MNHEY, CDR2 SVGEGT. Trimming removed 6 bases from V and 8 bases from J, with 14 bases in between. There are 13 residues in the CDR3. The CDR3 is CASRGSLFDEQFF. CDR3 DNA sequence: TGTGCCAGCAGAGGGAGTCTTTTCGATGAGCAGTTCTTC.

The chain uses TRBV24-1 and TRBJ2-3, with 7 nucleotides matching TRBD1. The trim removed 6 bases at V and 6 bases at J, leaving 8 bases unmatched. This CDR3 comprises 14 residues. Germline V gene sequence: CDR1 KGHDR, CDR2 SFDVKD. The CDR3 nucleotides are TGTGCCACCAGTACCTACAGGGGATCGGATACGCAGTATTTT. Translated, it gives CATSTYRGSDTQYF.

This clonotype turned up a few times. The chain uses TRBV7-9 and TRBJ2-7; 8 bases map to TRBD1. The J segment lost 0 bases and the V segment lost 5 bases, leaving 6 bases of the junction unmatched. In germline, CDR1 is SEHNR, CDR2 FQNEAQ (reference sequence). The CDR3 is 15 amino acids. CDR3 coding DNA: TGTGCCAGCAGCCATCCGGGACAGGACTCCTACGAGCAGTACTTC. Its protein is CASSHPGQDSYEQYF. The variable domain in full, with the rest retrieved from reference TRBV7-9 and TRBJ2-7, is DTGVSQNPRHKITKRGQNVTFRCDPISEHNRLYWYRQTLGQGPEFLTYFQNEAQLEKSRLLSDRFSAERPKGSFSTLEIQRTEQGDSAMYLCASSHPGQDSYEQYFGPGTRLTVT.

This clonotype was counted between two and nine times. The rearrangement uses TRBV6-2 or TRBV6-3 and TRBJ2-5, with a possible D match to TRBD1 (5 bases). CDR1 is MNHEY and CDR2 is SVGEGT in the germline V gene. The V and J ends lost 3 bases and 5 bases respectively, with 7 bases between them. The CDR3 length is 12 residues. The CDR3 reads CASSYYRETQYF. In DNA, the CDR3 is TGTGCCAGCAGTTATTACAGGGAGACCCAGTACTTC.

V gene TRBV5-6 combines with J gene TRBJ2-3; TRBD2 is a possible D gene (5 bases). Germline CDR1 reads SGHDT; CDR2 reads YYEEEE. The V and J ends lost 4 bases and 9 bases respectively, with 21 bases between them. There are 15 residues in the CDR3. CDR3 sequence: CASSQLASGSLTQYF. CDR3 nucleotides: TGTGCCAGCAGCCAGCTAGCCAGCGGATCCTTAACGCAGTATTTT.

The rearrangement links TRBV27 to TRBJ2-7; 9 bases fit TRBD1. Trimming cost V 10 bases and J 7 bases; bases outside gene matches: 20. This CDR3 is 16 amino acids long. Germline values: CDR1 MNHEY, CDR2 SMNVEV (reference sequence). The CDR3: CATQLNPGQGSGEQYF. CDR3 coding DNA: TGTGCCACCCAGCTGAATCCGGGACAGGGTTCGGGTGAGCAGTACTTC.

Here the CDR3 reads CASSQEGLGGYF. The DNA of the CDR3 is TGTGCCAGCAGCCAAGAGGGACTAGGCGGGTATTTT. The rearrangement links TRBV3-1 to TRBJ2-3, with TRBD2 matching 8 bases. This CDR3 comprises 12 residues. V shed 0 bases and J 14 bases; nucleotides not matched to a gene: 4. CDR1 is LGHDT and CDR2 is YNNKEL in the germline V gene (reference sequence).

V usage is TRBV4-1 and J usage is TRBJ1-4; D unclear. V lost 1 base to trimming and J lost 6 bases, with 15 bases between them. Germline V gene sequence: CDR1 MGHRA, CDR2 YSYEKL. This CDR3 is 16 amino acids long. The CDR3: CASSQGSSPWDEKLFF. The CDR3 nucleotides are TGCGCCAGCAGCCAAGGGAGCAGCCCTTGGGATGAAAAACTGTTTTTT.

The genes are TRBV15 and TRBJ2-1; 13 bases map to TRBD2. Germline V gene data show CDR1 as LNHNV and CDR2 as YYDKDF (reference sequence). The junction had 3 bases not matched to a gene; V was cut back by 5 bases and J by 5 bases. The CDR3 has 15 residues. The CDR3 region is CATSDGLAGDNEQFF. For the CDR3, the DNA is TGTGCCACCAGCGATGGACTAGCGGGAGACAATGAGCAGTTCTTC.

This chain connects TRBV10-3 to TRBJ1-1; perhaps TRBD1 as D (6 bases). Looked up from germline, CDR1 is ENHRY and CDR2 is SYGVKD. This CDR3 spans 12 amino acids. Trimming took 10 bases from V and 4 from J, leaving 13 bases between them. The CDR3 spells CATRQDGTEAFF. As DNA, the CDR3 is TGTGCCACCCGACAGGACGGCACTGAAGCTTTCTTT.

V is TRBV5-1 and J is TRBJ2-1; 10 bases agree with TRBD1. This CDR3 is 16 amino acids long. Germline V gene sequence: CDR1 SGHRS, CDR2 YFSETQ. The ends lost 2 bases at V and 7 bases at J; junction bases unmatched: 9. The CDR3: CASSFTTPDRGNEQFF. The DNA of the CDR3 is TGCGCCAGCAGCTTTACAACGCCGGACAGGGGGAATGAGCAGTTCTTC. The full variable domain, with the rest looked up from reference TRBV5-1 and TRBJ2-1, is KAGVTQTPRYLIKTRGQQVTLSCSPISGHRSVSWYQQTPGQGLQFLFEYFSETQRNKGNFPGRFSGRQFSNSRSEMNVSTLELGDSALYLCASSFTTPDRGNEQFFGPGTRLTVL.